The TCR beta chain under discussion was sequenced for a study of T cell changes during pregnancy in multiple sclerosis. This CDR3 is 14 amino acids long. Germline V lookup: CDR1 KGHSH, CDR2 LQKENI. Trimming removed 3 bases from V and 2 bases from J, with 10 bases in between. Libraries were prepared by immunoSEQ multiplex PCR; TCRdb keeps only in-frame clonotypes and omits some of them. The sample includes about 79,000 clones, 93% of them seen just once. The origin of this receptor is a female donor in good health, enrolled as a control in a pregnancy study. Sequences were derived from peripheral blood, sampled in the second trimester of pregnancy. The chain links TRBV18 to TRBJ1-1; no definite D call. The CDR3 sequence: CASSPKQSNTEAFF. The CDR3 coding sequence is TGTGCCAGCTCACCTAAACAGAGCAACACTGAAGCTTTCTTT.